This T cell receptor beta chain was found in a study of blood T cell repertoires in COVID-19 (dated by TCRdb to 2019 to 2021). Looking at the study overall: Samples covering the acute and convalescent phases of COVID-19 were provided by collaborators in the United States, Italy and Spain. The material from the prospective study consisted of cDNA or gDNA derived from T cells, B-cell-depleted T cells, or PBMCs. Subjects who had been exposed to COVID-19, were actively infected with it, or had recovered from it provided the deeply sampled blood TCRbeta repertoires that made up the dataset. The repertoires were released in a freely available public database meant as a resource for research on the immune response to SARS-CoV-2. The samples were drawn from the first 160 participants of the ongoing ImmuneRACE study and from 1,200 or so subjects provided by 6 global collaborators. The sample metadata nearly always contained a de-identified subject ID, COVID-19 status, age in years and sex. Where available, HLA class I and class II types were obtained from metadata supplied by the sample provider rather than from assay-based typing. Paper-wide results and their limitations: How much clinical and demographic metadata was included differed by source and by participant, and the metadata was provided uncurated.

The collaborating institutions used their own protocols to collect whole blood in K2EDTA tubes. For TCRbeta analysis, collaborators shipped samples in one of three forms: frozen whole blood, isolated PBMCs, or DNA extracted from either of those sample types. At the junction V is shortened by 0 bases and J by 3 bases; bases outside the gene matches: 4. The CDR1 and CDR2 encoded by the germline V gene (reference sequence) are LGHDT and YNNKEL. Its CDR3 holds 16 amino acids, cysteine through phenylalanine. The entry retains the CDR3 DNA only, 48 bases that are in frame from base 1. As regards this clone: Its antigen is still unknown. Qualities for individual bases were not recorded, and no much larger clone is one base off.

TCRbeta CDR3 regions were amplified from genomic DNA using the immunoSEQ Assay, a bias-controlled multiplex PCR. The authors' pipeline ran thus. The number of nucleated cells in each sample was estimated from the amplification of reference gene primers within the assay. Sequence reads were collapsed and filtered to measure the absolute abundance of every unique TCRbeta CDR3 rearrangement. For each sample, productive Simpson clonality was calculated by taking the square root of Simpson's diversity index across productive rearrangements. Imported from immuneACCESS, the table was reduced by TCRdb to in-frame sequences with V and J called. These copies leave out some clones; in studies compared against another copy, an unresolved V gene accounts for under half, and the cause of the remainder is not known. That table is the source of V, J and clone size, and D and trimming were worked out from the DNA. In all, the sample holds about 46,000 clones, and more than 75% of those were seen once. Just over 9.5% of the sample is taken by the ten largest.

The V gene is TRBV3-1 (or the pseudogene TRBV3-2) and the J gene is TRBJ2-1; TRBD2 agrees with 8 junctional bases. What was sequenced was peripheral blood. The clonotype was recovered from a man aged 45-65 years with active COVID-19. The nucleotide sequence is TGTGCCAGCAGCCAAGATCGCCGGGGGGGCTACAATGAGCAGTTCTTC. Translated, this is CASSQDRRGGYNEQFF.